The clone carrying this T cell receptor beta chain was recorded a few times. The source of the sample is a study of T cell responses to AZD1222 COVID-19 vaccine. Trimming took 5 bases from V and 8 from J, leaving 16 bases between them. The CDR3 contains 14 residues. Germline CDR1 and CDR2: SGHTA and FQGTGA. The repertoire was sequenced with immunoSEQ multiplex PCR; TCRdb's copy has only in-frame clones and lacks some. The repertoire holds more than 95,000 clones, with around 85% as singletons. This material consisted of peripheral blood, taken 28 days after the second AZD1222 dose. The rearrangement joins TRBV7-3 to TRBJ2-1; possibly TRBD1 or TRBD2 for D (7 bases each). The TCR originated in an adult who received the AZD1222 COVID-19 vaccine. CDR3 DNA sequence: TGTGCCAGCAGCCCCCAGACAGGGAGGGATGAGCAGTTCTTC. This codes for CASSPQTGRDEQFF. Combining the CDR3 with reference TRBV7-3 and TRBJ2-1 gives the whole variable domain GAGVSQTPSNKVTEKGKYVELRCDPISGHTALYWYRQSLGQGPEFLIYFQGTGAADDSGLPNDRFFAVRPEGSVSTLKIQRTERGDSAVYLCASSPQTGRDEQFFGPGTRLTVL.